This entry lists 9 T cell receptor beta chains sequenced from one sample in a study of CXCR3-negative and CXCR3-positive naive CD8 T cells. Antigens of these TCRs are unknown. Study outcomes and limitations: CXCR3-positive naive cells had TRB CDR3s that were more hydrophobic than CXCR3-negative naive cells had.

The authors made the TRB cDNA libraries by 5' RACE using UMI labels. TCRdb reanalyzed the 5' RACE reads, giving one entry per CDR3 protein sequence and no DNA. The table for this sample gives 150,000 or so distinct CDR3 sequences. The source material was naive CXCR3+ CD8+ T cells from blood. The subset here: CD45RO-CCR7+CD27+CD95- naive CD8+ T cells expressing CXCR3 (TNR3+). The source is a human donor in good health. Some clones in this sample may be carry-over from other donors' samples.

CDR3: CASSSTSGADTQYF. The rearrangement joins TRBV12-3 or TRBV12-4 to TRBJ2-3; with no DNA, the TCRdb D assignment of TRBD2 cannot be verified. This CDR3 is built from 14 residues.

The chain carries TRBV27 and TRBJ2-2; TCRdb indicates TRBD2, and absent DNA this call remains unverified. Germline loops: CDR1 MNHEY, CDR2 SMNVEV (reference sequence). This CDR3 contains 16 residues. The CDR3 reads CASSWLAGGPSGELFF.

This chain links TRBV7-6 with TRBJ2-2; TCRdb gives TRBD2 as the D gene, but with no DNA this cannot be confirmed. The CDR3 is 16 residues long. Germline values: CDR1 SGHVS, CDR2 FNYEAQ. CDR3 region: CASSLFTSGGPGELFF.

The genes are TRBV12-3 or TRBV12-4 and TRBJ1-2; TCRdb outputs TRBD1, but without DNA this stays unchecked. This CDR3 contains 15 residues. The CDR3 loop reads CASSTPTDQRYGYTF.

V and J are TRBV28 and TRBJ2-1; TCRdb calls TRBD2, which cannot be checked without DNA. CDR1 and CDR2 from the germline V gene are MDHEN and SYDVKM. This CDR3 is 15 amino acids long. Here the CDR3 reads CATNSGLSSYNEQFF.

The CDR3 sequence: CASSWTSGDTDYEQYF. The V and J genes are TRBV19 and TRBJ2-7; checking the TCRdb D call of TRBD2 is not possible without DNA. The CDR3 totals 16 residues. The germline CDR1 and CDR2 sequences are LNHDA and SQIVND (reference sequence).

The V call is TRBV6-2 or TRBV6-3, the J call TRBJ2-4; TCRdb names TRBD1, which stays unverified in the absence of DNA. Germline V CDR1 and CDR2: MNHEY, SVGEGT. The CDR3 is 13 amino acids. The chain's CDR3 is CASGGGAKNIQYF.

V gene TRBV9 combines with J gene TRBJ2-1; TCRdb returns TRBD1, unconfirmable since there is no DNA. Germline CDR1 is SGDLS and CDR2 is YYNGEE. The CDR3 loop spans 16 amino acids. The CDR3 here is CASSTGANLQNNEQFF.

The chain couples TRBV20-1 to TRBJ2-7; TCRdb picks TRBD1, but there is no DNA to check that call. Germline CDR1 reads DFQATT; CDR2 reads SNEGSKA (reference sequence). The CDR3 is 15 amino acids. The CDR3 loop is CSARSTGAGTYEQYF.